This TCR beta chain was identified during a study of spatial heterogeneity in lung cancer. The CDR3 has 12 residues. Trimming pared 5 bases from V and 6 bases from J, leaving 7 bases between. CDR1 is SEHNR and CDR2 is FQNEAQ in the germline V gene (reference sequence). As for time point: blood at routine non-recurrence follow-up after resection. Researchers sequenced whole RNA taken from tumor, nontumor lung or frozen PBMC without sorting. One entry per CDR3 protein results from TCRdb running MiXCR on the 5' RACE reads. This sample carries about 27,000 distinct CDR3 sequences, approximately 5.9% of them seen once, and the ten largest clones take roughly 24%. This clonotype was observed many times.

This chain connects TRBV7-9 to TRBJ2-2, with D unresolved. This receptor was identified in a female donor with early-stage non-small cell lung cancer. This specimen was PBMCs, taken at follow-up. This chain's CDR3 is CASSPLAGELFF. The CDR3 nucleotides are TGTGCCAGCAGCCCCCTGGCCGGGGAGCTGTTTTTT.